A single sample is the source of the 27 T cell receptor beta chains below, sequenced in a study of T cell responses to AZD1222 COVID-19 vaccine. TCRdb's table, derived via immunoSEQ multiplex PCR, lists solely in-frame clones and lacks some. Of 110,000 or so clones in the sample, more than 75% were seen once. The sample here was peripheral blood, taken 28 days after the second AZD1222 dose. These receptors were obtained from an adult who received the AZD1222 COVID-19 vaccine.

CDR3 coding DNA: TGCAGTGCTAGTGAAAGGGGGAGGTTTAACTATGGCTACACCTTC. It yields the protein CSASERGRFNYGYTF. The genes are TRBV20-1 and TRBJ1-2, with D perhaps matching TRBD1 (6 bases). This CDR3 has 15 amino acids. V was clipped by 3 bases and J by 1 base, with 15 bases between them. CDR1 is DFQATT and CDR2 is SNEGSKA in the germline V gene (reference sequence).

The genes are TRBV4-3 and TRBJ1-3, with D possibly being TRBD1 (5 bases). The ends were cut back, 5 bases at V and 0 bases at J, with 11 bases in the middle. Germline V lookup: CDR1 LGHNA, CDR2 YSLEER. The CDR3 has 15 amino acids. The CDR3 is CASSAREHSGNTIYF. The CDR3 nucleotides read TGCGCCAGCAGCGCCAGGGAACACTCTGGAAACACCATATATTTT.

This chain links TRBV19 with TRBJ1-2; D is uncertain. Germline V gives CDR1 LNHDA, CDR2 SQIVND (reference sequence). V was cut by 5 bases and J by 8 bases, with 15 bases left in between. The CDR3 has 13 amino acids. CDR3 amino acids: CASSSRPILGYTF. CDR3 sequence (DNA): TGTGCCAGTAGTTCCCGCCCCATCCTGGGCTACACCTTC.

This clone is a singleton in its sample. This sequence joins TRBV11-2 and TRBJ1-6; 9 bases match TRBD1. Germline V gives CDR1 SGHAT, CDR2 FQNNGV. This CDR3 is 14 amino acids long. With 5 bases clipped from V and 7 bases from J, the junction kept 3 bases outside the gene matches. This CDR3 reads CASSQGQGNSPLHF. CDR3 DNA sequence: TGTGCCAGCAGCCAAGGACAGGGGAATTCACCCCTCCACTTT.

Turning to this clone: No conserved phenylalanine or tryptophan is present at the end of the CDR3, so a read error is the likely explanation. No DNA is shown, since the ends of the CDR3 on it are uncertain; the CDR3 is the one TCRdb lists. The V call is TRBV6-2 or TRBV6-3, the J call TRBJ1-2; TRBD1, the table's D call, lacks a check against the DNA. From its first to its last residue, the CDR3 has 12 amino acids. CDR1 MNHEY and CDR2 SVGEGT come from the germline V gene. The CDR3 loop reads CASSPGQGPLIK.

CDR3 sequence: CASSGQGSQPQHF. The CDR3 DNA follows: TGTGCCAGCAGCGGACAGGGAAGTCAGCCCCAGCATTTT. The V gene is TRBV7-9, the J gene TRBJ1-5; 8 bases are a match to TRBD1. The CDR3 contains 13 residues. Germline CDR1 is SEHNR and CDR2 is FQNEAQ (reference sequence). V trimming: 5 bases; J trimming: 6 bases; junction bases outside the gene matches: 3.

The V call is TRBV5-1, the J call TRBJ2-7, with TRBD1 matching 8 bases. The germline CDR1 and CDR2 sequences are SGHRS and YFSETQ. CDR3 length: 15 residues. Trimming took 3 bases from V and 5 from J; bases not matched to a gene: 10. In DNA, the CDR3 is TGCGCCAGCAGCTCGCAGGGGGGACAGGCAAACGAGCAGTACTTC. Protein: CASSSQGGQANEQYF.

The gene calls are TRBV30 and TRBJ1-5, with a weak D call TRBD1 (5 bases). The CDR3 has 13 residues. The germline V gene has CDR1 GTSNPN and CDR2 SVGIG (reference sequence). Trimming removed 2 bases at V and 5 bases at J, with 10 bases between. Here the CDR3 DNA reads TGTGCCTGGAGTCGGCAGGGTCATCAGCCCCAGCATTTT. It translates to CAWSRQGHQPQHF.

The chain combines TRBV28 with TRBJ2-5, with no clear D. V dropped 3 bases and J dropped 0 bases, with 8 bases sitting between them. Per the germline V gene, CDR1 is MDHEN and CDR2 is SYDVKM. This CDR3 has 14 amino acids. Here the CDR3 DNA reads TGTGCCAGCAGTTTGACTGGGTACCAAGAGACCCAGTACTTC. This gives the protein CASSLTGYQETQYF.

The V gene is TRBV9, the J gene TRBJ2-5; 11 bases align to TRBD2. CDR3 length: 15 residues. V shed 3 bases, J shed 2 bases, and the junction held 3 bases outside the gene matches. The V gene's germline CDR1 is SGDLS and CDR2 YYNGEE. CDR3 sequence reads: CASSATSGVQETQYF. CDR3 nucleotides: TGTGCCAGCAGCGCGACTAGCGGGGTACAAGAGACCCAGTACTTC.

The chain joins TRBV28 to TRBJ1-6; possible D gene TRBD1, 6 bases. The germline CDR1 and CDR2 sequences are MDHEN and SYDVKM. V was shortened by 3 bases and J by 6 bases, with 15 bases between the two germline ends. CDR3 size: 16 residues. The CDR3 DNA sequence: TGTGCCAGCAGTTTGAACAGGGCCTCGGTTAATTCACCCCTCCACTTT. Its translation is CASSLNRASVNSPLHF.

This clone was seen a single time. CDR3 in amino acids: CASSSGTGMVDRQPQHF. The CDR3 DNA sequence: TGTGCCAGCAGCTCCGGGACAGGGATGGTTGATCGTCAGCCCCAGCATTTT. The chain couples TRBV7-9 to TRBJ1-5, with 9 bases that match TRBD1. The CDR3 extends over 17 amino acids. J was trimmed by 6 bases and V by 4 bases; bases with no gene match: 13. Germline assignment: CDR1 SEHNR and CDR2 FQNEAQ (reference sequence).

This chain links TRBV27 with TRBJ2-3; 7 bases map to TRBD1. The CDR3 has 15 amino acids. Trimming cost V 4 bases and J 3 bases; bases outside gene matches: 7. CDR1 and CDR2 (germline): MNHEY, SMNVEV (reference sequence). The CDR3 coding sequence is TGTGCCAGCAGTTCTATCGACAGGGCTACAGATACGCAGTATTTT. This sequence encodes CASSSIDRATDTQYF.

The CDR3 DNA reads as TGTGCCAGCTCACCAGTGGGGGGCATACCGAGCTCCTATAATTCACCCCTCCACTTT. Translation gives CASSPVGGIPSSYNSPLHF. The chain uses TRBV18 and TRBJ1-6; D might be TRBD1 (6 bases). This CDR3 comprises 19 residues. CDR1 and CDR2 (germline): KGHSH, LQKENI. The V and J ends lost 2 bases and 0 bases respectively, with 17 bases between them.

This clone was seen just once. The chain uses TRBV5-6 and TRBJ1-2; perhaps TRBD1 as D (5 bases). The CDR3 loop spans 14 amino acids. Germline-derived CDR1 and CDR2 are SGHDT and YYEEEE. The germline V and J ends were trimmed by 8 bases and 4 bases, with 18 bases remaining between them. The CDR3 nucleotides are TGTGCCAGTTTACGGGGCTCCGCGCGCTATGGCTACACCTTC. As protein: CASLRGSARYGYTF.

The chain links TRBV10-3 to TRBJ1-4; D is possibly TRBD1 (5 bases). The ends were cut back, 2 bases at V and 8 bases at J, with 12 bases in the middle. This CDR3 spans 14 amino acids. Germline CDR1 ENHRY, CDR2 SYGVKD. The CDR3 DNA reads as TGTGCCATCAGTGAGAAGGGGCTTAGGGAAAAACTGTTTTTT. Protein: CAISEKGLREKLFF.

This chain connects TRBV6-4 to TRBJ2-3; 10 bases fit TRBD2. V lost 7 bases, J lost 0 bases, and 4 bases stayed unmatched. This CDR3 is built from 15 residues. From germline, CDR1 is MRHNA and CDR2 SNTAGT. In DNA form, the CDR3 reads TGTGCCAGCACCCGGACTAGCGGAAGCACAGATACGCAGTATTTT. This sequence encodes CASTRTSGSTDTQYF.

The sample holds one count of this clone. The rearrangement joins TRBV3-1 (or the pseudogene TRBV3-2) to TRBJ2-1, with 7 bases aligning to TRBD2. The CDR3 consists of 16 residues. The germline V gene has CDR1 LGHDT and CDR2 YNNKEL (reference sequence). V lost 4 bases, J lost 1 base, and 7 bases stayed unmatched. This chain's CDR3 is CASSPWRGRSYNEQFF. In DNA, the CDR3 is TGTGCCAGCAGCCCGTGGCGGGGGAGGTCCTACAATGAGCAGTTCTTC.

The genes are TRBV3-1 (or the pseudogene TRBV3-2) and TRBJ1-1; D is undetermined. Germline V gives CDR1 LGHDT, CDR2 YNNKEL (reference sequence). The CDR3 is made up of 14 amino acids. V lost 4 bases and J 0 bases, leaving 9 bases between the germline ends. The CDR3 DNA reads as TGTGCCAGCAGCCGGACCCCTATGAACACTGAAGCTTTCTTT. Protein product: CASSRTPMNTEAFF.

V usage is TRBV9 and J usage is TRBJ2-1; D is perhaps TRBD2 (5 bases). V was shortened by 0 bases and J by 0 bases, with 16 bases between the two germline ends. Germline CDR1 is SGDLS and CDR2 is YYNGEE. This CDR3 contains 18 residues. CDR3 amino acids: CASSVGYRGSSSYNEQFF. The CDR3 DNA is TGTGCCAGCAGCGTAGGTTATCGGGGATCTAGCTCCTACAATGAGCAGTTCTTC.

V is TRBV14 and J is TRBJ2-7; 7 nucleotides align to TRBD1. Unmatched junction bases numbered 6, after V lost 4 bases and J lost 3 bases. This CDR3 region has 14 residues. CDR1 and CDR2 from the germline V gene are SGHDN and FVKESK. DNA of the CDR3: TGTGCCAGCAGCCCGACAGGGCATGACTACGAGCAGTACTTC. It is translated as CASSPTGHDYEQYF.

The V gene is TRBV4-1, the J gene TRBJ2-4, with TRBD2 matching over 10 bases. CDR3 length: 16 residues. V dropped 1 base and J dropped 3; count of bases not matched to a gene: 3. Germline CDR1 reads MGHRA; CDR2 reads YSYEKL. The CDR3, as DNA: TGCGCCAGCAGCCAAGGTAGCGGGGGGAACAAAAACATTCAGTACTTC. Its translation: CASSQGSGGNKNIQYF.

This chain uses TRBV6-5 with TRBJ1-2; 7 bases agree with TRBD1. This CDR3 comprises 12 residues. From germline, CDR1 is MNHEY and CDR2 SVGAGI. V lost 6 bases to trimming and J lost 5 bases; unmatched junction nucleotides: 3. CDR3 sequence: CASRGTVYGYTF. The CDR3 coding sequence is TGTGCCAGCAGAGGGACAGTTTATGGCTACACCTTC.

This clone was seen only a few times. The chain has TRBV4-3 and TRBJ2-7; tentatively, D is TRBD1 (6 bases). Trimming removed 2 bases at V and 9 bases at J, with 14 bases between. This CDR3 is 13 amino acids long. Germline V gene sequence: CDR1 LGHNA, CDR2 YSLEER. The CDR3 is CASSQLGMGAQYF. The CDR3 bases are TGCGCCAGCAGCCAACTTGGAATGGGGGCGCAGTACTTC.

This chain links TRBV19 with TRBJ1-2; D remains ambiguous. Germline V gene data show CDR1 as LNHDA and CDR2 as SQIVND (reference sequence). V was clipped by 7 bases and J by 1 base, with 13 bases between them. The CDR3 loop spans 14 amino acids. CDR3 residues: CASNLQGFNYGYTF. In DNA form, the CDR3 reads TGTGCCAGTAACCTACAAGGGTTTAACTATGGCTACACCTTC.

This clone was seen only a few times. J is TRBJ2-3 and V is TRBV27, with TRBD2 identical over 9 bases. The V segment lost 6 bases and the J segment 9 bases; nucleotides outside the gene matches: 13. In germline, CDR1 is MNHEY, CDR2 SMNVEV (reference sequence). This CDR3 spans 15 amino acids. CDR3 coding DNA: TGTGCCAGCAGCCCCTCTAGCGGGGTTTCGAAGACGCAGTATTTT. Its translation is CASSPSSGVSKTQYF.

The chain combines TRBV6-5 with TRBJ1-3; D unresolved. The CDR3 extends over 11 amino acids. CDR1 is MNHEY and CDR2 is SVGAGI in the germline V gene. Trimming shortened V by 2 bases and J by 4 bases, and 0 bases separated the two germline ends. CDR3 bases: TGTGCCAGCAGTTACGGAAACACCATATATTTT. Translation gives CASSYGNTIYF.